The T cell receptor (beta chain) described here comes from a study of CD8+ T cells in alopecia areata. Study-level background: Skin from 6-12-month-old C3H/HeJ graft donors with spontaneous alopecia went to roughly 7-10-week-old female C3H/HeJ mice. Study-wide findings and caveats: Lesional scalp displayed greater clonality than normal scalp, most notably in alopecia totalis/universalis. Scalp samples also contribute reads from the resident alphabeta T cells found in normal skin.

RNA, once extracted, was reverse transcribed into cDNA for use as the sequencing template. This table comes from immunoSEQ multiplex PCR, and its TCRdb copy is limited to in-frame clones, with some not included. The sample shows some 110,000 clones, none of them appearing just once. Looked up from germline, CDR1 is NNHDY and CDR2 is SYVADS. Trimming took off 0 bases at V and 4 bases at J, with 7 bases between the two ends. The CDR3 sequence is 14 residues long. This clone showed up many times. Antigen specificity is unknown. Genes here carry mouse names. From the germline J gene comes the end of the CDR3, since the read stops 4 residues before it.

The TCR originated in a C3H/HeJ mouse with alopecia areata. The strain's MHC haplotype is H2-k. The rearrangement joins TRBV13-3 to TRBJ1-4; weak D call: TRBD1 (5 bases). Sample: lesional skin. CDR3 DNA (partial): TGTGCCAGCAGTGATGGGGGGGTCAACGAA. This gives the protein CASSDGGVNE. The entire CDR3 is CASSDGGVNERLFF.